The clone carrying this T cell receptor beta chain was seen more than once but under ten times. In germline, CDR1 is LNHNV, CDR2 YYDKDF (reference sequence). There are 16 residues in the CDR3. Trimming pared 1 base from V and 6 bases from J, leaving 18 bases between. This sample was taken from a study of blood T cell repertoires in COVID-19. In the study overall: Acute and convalescent COVID-19 specimens originated in the United States, Italy and Spain.

Some clones are missing from TCRdb's copy, which holds only in-frame ones; the method was immunoSEQ multiplex PCR. The profile shows about 120,000 clones, 60% to 85% of them singletons. The sample was peripheral blood. The chain links TRBV15 to TRBJ1-2; tentatively, D is TRBD1 (6 bases). The sequence was collected from a man between 65 and 85 years old with acute or convalescent COVID-19. DNA of the CDR3: TGTGCCACCAGCAGAGCGGTTAATGGGGGGGCGGATGGCTACACCTTC. This sequence encodes CATSRAVNGGADGYTF.